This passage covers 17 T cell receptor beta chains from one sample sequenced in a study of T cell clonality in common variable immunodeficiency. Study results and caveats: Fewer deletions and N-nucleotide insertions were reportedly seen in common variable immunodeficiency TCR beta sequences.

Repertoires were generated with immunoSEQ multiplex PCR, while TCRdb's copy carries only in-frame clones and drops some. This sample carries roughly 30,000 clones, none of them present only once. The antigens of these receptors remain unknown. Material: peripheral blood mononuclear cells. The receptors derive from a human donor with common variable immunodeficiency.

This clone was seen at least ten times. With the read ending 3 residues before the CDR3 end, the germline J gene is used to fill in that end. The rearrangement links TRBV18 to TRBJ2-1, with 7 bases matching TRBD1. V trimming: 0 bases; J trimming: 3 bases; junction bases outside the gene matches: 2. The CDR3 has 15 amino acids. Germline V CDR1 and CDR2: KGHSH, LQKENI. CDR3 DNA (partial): TGTGCCAGCTCACCACCGAACAGGGGCTACAATGAG. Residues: CASSPPNRGYNE. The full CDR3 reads CASSPPNRGYNEQFF.

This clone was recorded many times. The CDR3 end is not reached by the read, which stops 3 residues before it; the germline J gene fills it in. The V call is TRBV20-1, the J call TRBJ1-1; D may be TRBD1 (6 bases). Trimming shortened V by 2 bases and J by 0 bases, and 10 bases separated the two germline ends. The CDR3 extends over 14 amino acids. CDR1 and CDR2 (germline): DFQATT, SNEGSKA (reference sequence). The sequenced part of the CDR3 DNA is TGCAGTGCTAGACCTCGGACAGTGAACACTGAA. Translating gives CSARPRTVNTE. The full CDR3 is CSARPRTVNTEAFF.

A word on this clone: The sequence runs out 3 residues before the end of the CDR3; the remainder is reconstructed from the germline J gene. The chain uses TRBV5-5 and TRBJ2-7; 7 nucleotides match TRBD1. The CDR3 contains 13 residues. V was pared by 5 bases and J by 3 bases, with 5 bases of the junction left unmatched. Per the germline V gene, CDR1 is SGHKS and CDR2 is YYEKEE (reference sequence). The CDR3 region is CASRGGLDYEQYF. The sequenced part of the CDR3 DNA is TGTGCCAGCAGAGGGGGCCTTGACTACGAG.

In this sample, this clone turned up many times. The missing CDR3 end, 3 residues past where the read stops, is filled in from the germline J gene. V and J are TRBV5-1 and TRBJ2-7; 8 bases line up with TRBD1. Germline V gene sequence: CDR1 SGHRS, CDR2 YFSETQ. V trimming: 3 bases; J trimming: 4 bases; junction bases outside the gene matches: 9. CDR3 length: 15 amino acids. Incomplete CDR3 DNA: TGCGCCAGCAGCTATTTCAGGGGGCCAGGGTACGAG. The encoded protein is CASSYFRGPGYE. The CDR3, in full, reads CASSYFRGPGYEQYF.

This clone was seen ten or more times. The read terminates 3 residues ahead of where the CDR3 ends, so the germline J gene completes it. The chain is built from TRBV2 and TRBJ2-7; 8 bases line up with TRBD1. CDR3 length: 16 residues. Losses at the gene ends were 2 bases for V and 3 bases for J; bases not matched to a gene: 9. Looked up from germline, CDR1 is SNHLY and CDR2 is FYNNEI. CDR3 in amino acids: CASSERQGIFGYEQYF. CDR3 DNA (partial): TGTGCCAGCAGTGAACGACAGGGGATCTTCGGCTACGAG. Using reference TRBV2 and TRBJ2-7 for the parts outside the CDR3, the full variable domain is EPEVTQTPSHQVTQMGQEVILRCVPISNHLYFYWYRQILGQKVEFLVSFYNNEISEKSEIFDDQFSVERPDGSNFTLKIRSTKLEDSAMYFCASSERQGIFGYEQYFGPGTRLTVT.

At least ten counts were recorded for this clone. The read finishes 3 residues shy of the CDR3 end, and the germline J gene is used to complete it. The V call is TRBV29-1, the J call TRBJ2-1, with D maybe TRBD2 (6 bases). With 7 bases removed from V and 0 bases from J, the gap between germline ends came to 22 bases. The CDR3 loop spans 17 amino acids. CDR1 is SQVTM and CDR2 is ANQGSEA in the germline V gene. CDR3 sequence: CSALGGSQESSYNEQFF. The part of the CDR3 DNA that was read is TGCAGCGCCCTTGGGGGGTCCCAAGAGAGCTCCTACAATGAG.

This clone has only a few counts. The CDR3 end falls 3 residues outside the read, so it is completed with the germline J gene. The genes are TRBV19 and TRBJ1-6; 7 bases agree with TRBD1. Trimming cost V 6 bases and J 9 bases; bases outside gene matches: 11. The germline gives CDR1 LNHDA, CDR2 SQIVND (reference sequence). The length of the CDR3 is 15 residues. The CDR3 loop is CASSLRDSNRSPLHF. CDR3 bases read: TGTGCCAGTAGCCTTCGGGACAGTAATCGTTCACCC.

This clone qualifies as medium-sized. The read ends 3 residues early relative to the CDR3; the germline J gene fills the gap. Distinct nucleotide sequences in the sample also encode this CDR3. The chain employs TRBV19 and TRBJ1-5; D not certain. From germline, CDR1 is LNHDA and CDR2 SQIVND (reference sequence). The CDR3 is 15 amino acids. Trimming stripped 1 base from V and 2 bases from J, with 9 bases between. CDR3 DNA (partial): TGTGCCAGTAGTATAGTACCCGGGGGCAATCAGCCC. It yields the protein CASSIVPGGNQP. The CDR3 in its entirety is CASSIVPGGNQPQHF.

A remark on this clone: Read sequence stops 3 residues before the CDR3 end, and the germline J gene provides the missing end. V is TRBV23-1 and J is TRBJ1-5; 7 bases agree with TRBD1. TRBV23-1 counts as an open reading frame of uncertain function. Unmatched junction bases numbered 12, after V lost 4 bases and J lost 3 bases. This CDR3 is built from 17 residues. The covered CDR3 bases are TGCGCCAGCAGTCGACCTCGAACGGACAGGTTCAATCAGCCC. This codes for CASSRPRTDRFNQP. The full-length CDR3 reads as CASSRPRTDRFNQPQHF.

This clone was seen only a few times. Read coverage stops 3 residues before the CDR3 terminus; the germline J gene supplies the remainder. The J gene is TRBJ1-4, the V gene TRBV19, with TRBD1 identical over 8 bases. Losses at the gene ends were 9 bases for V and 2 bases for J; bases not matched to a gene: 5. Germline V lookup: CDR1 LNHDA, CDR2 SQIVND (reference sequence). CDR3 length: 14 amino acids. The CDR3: CARTQGVTNEKLFF. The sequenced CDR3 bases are TGTGCCAGGACACAGGGGGTCACTAATGAAAAA.

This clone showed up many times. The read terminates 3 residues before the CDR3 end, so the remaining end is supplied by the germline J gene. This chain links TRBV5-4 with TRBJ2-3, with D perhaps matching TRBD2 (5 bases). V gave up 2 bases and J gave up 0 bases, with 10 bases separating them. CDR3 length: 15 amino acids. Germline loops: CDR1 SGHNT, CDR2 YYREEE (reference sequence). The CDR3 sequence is CASSLQKRSTDTQYF. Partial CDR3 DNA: TGTGCCAGCAGCTTACAAAAGCGGAGCACAGATACG. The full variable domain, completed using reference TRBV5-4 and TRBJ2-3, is ETGVTQSPTHLIKTRGQQVTLRCSSQSGHNTVSWYQQALGQGPQFIFQYYREEENGRGNFPPRFSGLQFPNYSSELNVNALELDDSALYLCASSLQKRSTDTQYFGPGTRLTVL.

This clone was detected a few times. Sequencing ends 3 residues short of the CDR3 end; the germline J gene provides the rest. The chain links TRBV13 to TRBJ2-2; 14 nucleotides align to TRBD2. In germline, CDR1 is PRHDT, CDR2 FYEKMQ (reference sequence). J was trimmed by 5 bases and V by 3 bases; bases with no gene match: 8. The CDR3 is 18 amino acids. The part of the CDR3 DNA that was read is TGTGCCAGCAGCTTGACTAGCGGGAGGGCGAAAAGGACCGGGGAG. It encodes CASSLTSGRAKRTGE. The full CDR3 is CASSLTSGRAKRTGELFF.

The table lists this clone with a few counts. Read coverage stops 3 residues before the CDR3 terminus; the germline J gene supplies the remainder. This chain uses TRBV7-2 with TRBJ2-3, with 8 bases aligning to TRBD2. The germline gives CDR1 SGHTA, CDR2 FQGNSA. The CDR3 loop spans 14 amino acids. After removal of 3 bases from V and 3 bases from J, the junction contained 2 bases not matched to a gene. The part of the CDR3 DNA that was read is TGTGCCAGCAGCTTTAGACTAGCGACAGATACG. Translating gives CASSFRLATDT. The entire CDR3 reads CASSFRLATDTQYF.

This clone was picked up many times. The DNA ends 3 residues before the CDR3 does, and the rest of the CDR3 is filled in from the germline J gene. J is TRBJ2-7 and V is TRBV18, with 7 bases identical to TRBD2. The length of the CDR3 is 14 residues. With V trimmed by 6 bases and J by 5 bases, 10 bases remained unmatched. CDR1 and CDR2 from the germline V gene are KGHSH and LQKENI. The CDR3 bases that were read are TGTGCCAGCTCCACGGGGGGAGGCTTGGACGAG. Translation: CASSTGGGLDE. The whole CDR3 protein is CASSTGGGLDEQYF.

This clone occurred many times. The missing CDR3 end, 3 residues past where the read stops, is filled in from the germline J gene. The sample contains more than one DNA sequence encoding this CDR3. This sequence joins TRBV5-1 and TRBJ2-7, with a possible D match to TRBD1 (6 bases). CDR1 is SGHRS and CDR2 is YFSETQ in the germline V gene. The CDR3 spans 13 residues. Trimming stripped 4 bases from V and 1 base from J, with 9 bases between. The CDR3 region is CASSLGQSYEQYF. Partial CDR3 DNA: TGCGCCAGCAGCCTAGGACAGTCCTACGAG.

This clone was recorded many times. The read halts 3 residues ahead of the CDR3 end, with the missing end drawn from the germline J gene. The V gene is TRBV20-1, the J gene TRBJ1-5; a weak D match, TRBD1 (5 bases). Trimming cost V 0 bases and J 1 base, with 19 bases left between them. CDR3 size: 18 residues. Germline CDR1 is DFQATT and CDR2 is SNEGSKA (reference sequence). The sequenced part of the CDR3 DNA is TGCAGTGCTAGAGATATATTCGTGGGGGGGATAAGCAATCAGCCC. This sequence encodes CSARDIFVGGISNQP. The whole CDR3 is CSARDIFVGGISNQPQHF.

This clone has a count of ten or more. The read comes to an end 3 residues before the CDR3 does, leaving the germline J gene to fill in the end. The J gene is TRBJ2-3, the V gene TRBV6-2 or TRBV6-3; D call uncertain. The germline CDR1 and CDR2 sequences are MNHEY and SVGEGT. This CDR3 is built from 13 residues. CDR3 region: CASSYPVFSTQYF. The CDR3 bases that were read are TGTGCCAGCAGTTACCCGGTATTTAGCACG.